These 17 T cell receptor beta chains were sequenced from one sample in a study of identical twins. Each CDR3 protein gets one entry after TCRdb re-called the 5' RACE reads with MiXCR. The sample yields hundreds of thousands of distinct CDR3 sequences, 20% to 25% seen once. These data were also filed under a second study, of T cells expressing NK-cell markers.

The sample comprised CD4+ T cells sorted from blood. The receptors were sampled from a woman aged 18 to 35 in good health.

The rearrangement uses TRBV7-2 and TRBJ2-7, with a tentative D call TRBD2 (5 bases). Trimming left V 1 base short and J 3 bases short, with 13 bases between. This CDR3 contains 15 residues. The V gene's germline CDR1 is SGHTA and CDR2 FQGNSA. CDR3 sequence reads: CASSLVVGVGYEQYF. In DNA, the CDR3 is TGTGCCAGCAGCTTAGTTGTGGGAGTGGGCTACGAGCAGTACTTC.

This clonotype was seen many times. This chain uses TRBV5-1 with TRBJ2-5, with D possibly matching TRBD1 (6 bases). In germline, CDR1 is SGHRS, CDR2 YFSETQ. V was pared by 4 bases and J by 3 bases, with 16 bases between. The CDR3 totals 15 residues. CDR3: CASSATGTPKETQYF. The CDR3 coding sequence is TGCGCCAGCAGCGCGACCGGGACACCCAAAGAGACCCAGTACTTC. Full variable domain (missing parts from reference TRBV5-1 and TRBJ2-5): KAGVTQTPRYLIKTRGQQVTLSCSPISGHRSVSWYQQTPGQGLQFLFEYFSETQRNKGNFPGRFSGRQFSNSRSEMNVSTLELGDSALYLCASSATGTPKETQYFGPGTRLLVL.

This clonotype was counted only a few times. The rearrangement links TRBV20-1 to TRBJ2-3; no definite D call. V was clipped by 5 bases and J by 2 bases, with 11 bases between them. Germline CDR1 reads DFQATT; CDR2 reads SNEGSKA (reference sequence). The CDR3 is 13 amino acids. The CDR3 DNA sequence: TGCAGTGCTCTCACCGAAAACACAGATACGCAGTATTTT. It codes for CSALTENTDTQYF.

This clonotype occurred many times. The gene calls are TRBV12-3 or TRBV12-4 and TRBJ1-1, with a weak D call TRBD1 (5 bases). This CDR3 is 14 amino acids long. V was trimmed by 2 bases and J by 2 bases, leaving 9 bases between them. The CDR3 region has the DNA TGTGCCAGCAGTTTAAGACAGCTCAACACTGAAGCTTTCTTT. Protein product: CASSLRQLNTEAFF.

The rearrangement uses TRBV24-1 and TRBJ2-3; D might be TRBD1 (6 bases). Germline-derived CDR1 and CDR2 are KGHDR and SFDVKD. The V end was cut by 3 bases, the J end by 6 bases, with 18 bases between. The CDR3 spans 16 residues. The CDR3 DNA reads TGTGCCACCAGTGATGCGGCCATGGGGGCTAAGGATACGCAGTATTTT. This translates into CATSDAAMGAKDTQYF.

For the CDR3, the DNA is TGCGCCAGCAGCCCACCGGGACTAGCGGCCATAAATGAGCAGTTCTTC. This gives the protein CASSPPGLAAINEQFF. The chain carries TRBV5-1 and TRBJ2-1, with TRBD2 matching over 11 bases. V shed 4 bases, J shed 7 bases, and the junction held 10 bases outside the gene matches. Germline V lookup: CDR1 SGHRS, CDR2 YFSETQ. This CDR3 comprises 16 residues.

Remarks on this clonotype: At one end the junction does not follow the germline gene, possibly because of a read error. V is TRBV6-5 and J is TRBJ2-5; D not certain. The CDR3 runs 12 residues. CDR1 and CDR2 (germline): MNHEY, SVGAGI. The CDR3: CASSYAFRCRDF. The CDR3, as DNA: TGTGCCAGCAGTTACGCATTTCGCTGTAGGGACTTC.

The rearrangement uses TRBV20-1 and TRBJ2-7, with TRBD2 as a possible D gene (6 bases). V lost 6 bases and J lost 7, with 16 bases in between. CDR3 length: 12 residues. Germline V lookup: CDR1 DFQATT, CDR2 SNEGSKA (reference sequence). The CDR3 DNA sequence: TGCAGTGCGAGGTCCGGGGGAGATGAGCAGTACTTC. It translates to CSARSGGDEQYF.

V usage is TRBV7-2 and J usage is TRBJ2-7, with D maybe TRBD2 (6 bases). The germline CDR1 and CDR2 sequences are SGHTA and FQGNSA. CDR3 length: 12 residues. The ends were cut back, 4 bases at V and 7 bases at J, with 11 bases in the middle. CDR3 residues: CASSWRGAEQYF. The CDR3, as DNA: TGTGCCAGCAGCTGGCGGGGTGCGGAGCAGTACTTC.

In this sample, this clonotype turned up a few times. This chain uses TRBV9 with TRBJ2-2, with TRBD1 matching over 10 bases. V shed 4 bases, J shed 5 bases, and the junction held 8 bases outside the gene matches. The CDR3 runs to 16 residues. CDR1 is SGDLS, CDR2 YYNGEE, per germline. The CDR3 is CASSSPRTGGTGELFF. The CDR3 DNA sequence: TGTGCCAGCAGCTCGCCCCGGACAGGGGGTACCGGGGAGCTGTTTTTT.

This clonotype was detected ten times or more. The chain recombines TRBV12-3 or TRBV12-4 with TRBJ1-2; no clear D. The CDR3 sequence is 11 residues long. V lost 3 bases and J lost 8, with 7 bases in between. The CDR3: CASSFGGGYTF. For the CDR3, the DNA is TGTGCCAGCAGTTTTGGTGGCGGCTACACCTTC.

This clonotype was picked up a small number of times. The genes are TRBV7-8 and TRBJ2-5; D might be TRBD1 (7 bases). The germline CDR1 and CDR2 sequences are SGHVS and FQNEAQ. V was shortened by 2 bases and J by 5 bases, with 15 bases between the two germline ends. This CDR3 comprises 15 residues. The CDR3 DNA is TGTGCCAGCAGCTTAACCAGGGGGGTGTGGGAGACCCAGTACTTC. Translated, it gives CASSLTRGVWETQYF.

This clonotype was observed a handful of times. V is TRBV29-1 and J is TRBJ2-5; no firm D call. Trimming pared 7 bases from V and 5 bases from J, leaving 11 bases between. The germline CDR1 and CDR2 sequences are SQVTM and ANQGSEA. The CDR3 totals 11 residues. CDR3 DNA: TGCAGCGAACGGGTTGCCGAGACCCAGTACTTC. Its protein is CSERVAETQYF.

V usage is TRBV5-1 and J usage is TRBJ2-7, with a weak D call TRBD2 (6 bases). The ends were cut back, 0 bases at V and 4 bases at J, with 11 bases in the middle. This CDR3 comprises 14 residues. Looked up from germline, CDR1 is SGHRS and CDR2 is YFSETQ. CDR3 sequence (DNA): TGCGCCAGCAGCTTGGAAGCAGGGAGGTACGAGCAGTACTTC. Translated, it gives CASSLEAGRYEQYF.

The chain couples TRBV6-2 or TRBV6-3 to TRBJ2-5; D not resolved. Germline CDR1 is MNHEY and CDR2 is SVGEGT. Deletions cut 5 bases from V and 10 bases from J, with 11 bases between. CDR3 length: 11 amino acids. Here the CDR3 reads CASSPQYDQYF. The DNA of the CDR3 is TGTGCCAGCAGTCCCCAGTATGACCAGTACTTC.

This clonotype has only a few counts. The chain recombines TRBV5-1 with TRBJ2-1; possibly TRBD1 for D (5 bases). The V end was cut by 3 bases, the J end by 1 base, with 11 bases between. Germline V gene lookup returns CDR1 SGHRS and CDR2 YFSETQ. The length of the CDR3 is 15 residues. CDR3 in amino acids: CASSSGHGSYNEQFF. For the CDR3, the DNA is TGCGCCAGCAGCTCAGGGCATGGGTCCTACAATGAGCAGTTCTTC. Drawing the rest from reference TRBV5-1 and TRBJ2-1, the complete variable domain is KAGVTQTPRYLIKTRGQQVTLSCSPISGHRSVSWYQQTPGQGLQFLFEYFSETQRNKGNFPGRFSGRQFSNSRSEMNVSTLELGDSALYLCASSSGHGSYNEQFFGPGTRLTVL.

This clonotype turned up a few times. Its ends do not fully match the called genes, so a read error is possible. The genes are TRBV5-1 and TRBJ2-7, with 12 bases that match TRBD2. This CDR3 is built from 14 residues. Germline CDR1 SGHRS, CDR2 YFSETQ. CDR3 bases: TGCGCCAGCAGCTTGGGCTCCGAACTAGCGGGAGGAAACTTC. It specifies CASSLGSELAGGNF. Drawing the rest from reference TRBV5-1 and TRBJ2-7, the complete variable domain is KAGVTQTPRYLIKTRGQQVTLSCSPISGHRSVSWYQQTPGQGLQFLFEYFSETQRNKGNFPGRFSGRQFSNSRSEMNVSTLELGDSALYLCASSLGSELAGGNFGPGTRLTVT.